The rows below give T cell receptor beta chains drawn from one sample of a study of PD-L1 blockade in urothelial cancer. Here immunoSEQ multiplex PCR was the method, and the copy in TCRdb shows in-frame clones only, minus some. The sample includes tens of thousands of clones, 75% to 85% of them seen just once. Sequences were derived from PBMCs, sampled around atezolizumab (anti-PD-L1) treatment. The receptors come from a man in his sixties or seventies with urothelial cancer. CDR3s leave out the opening cysteine and the closing phenylalanine or tryptophan.

ASSSRGDTEAF	TRBV6-1	TRBJ1-1
ASSAGFGELF	TRBV2	TRBJ2-2
SENVTGGGNTIY	TRBV29-1	TRBJ1-3
ASRNQGARTEAF	TRBV27	TRBJ1-1
ASSSLQGPTEAF	TRBV27	TRBJ1-1
ASSLQTSGTSTDTQY	TRBV7-2	TRBJ2-3
ASSATRQETQY	TRBV5-4	TRBJ2-5
AWRPGLAGNEQF	TRBV30	TRBJ2-1
ASSQSGRWGNEQF	TRBV11-2	TRBJ2-1
ASSHGQVQF	TRBV11-2	TRBJ2-1
ASSPEGGTSGYQETQY	TRBV7-2	TRBJ2-5
ASSVLRGHLDYGYT	TRBV9	TRBJ1-2
ASSPVTDSGTEAF	TRBV5-1	TRBJ1-1
ASSSPGTGTYEQY	TRBV6-5	TRBJ2-7
ATSIGTQQETQY	TRBV15	TRBJ2-5
TNRGTGELF	TRBV1	TRBJ2-2
ASSVDLTGFYGYT	TRBV9	TRBJ1-2
ASSLDRNEQY	TRBV5-4	TRBJ2-7
ASSEGNSGRFYEQY	TRBV2	TRBJ2-7
ASSIRGYGYT	TRBV19	TRBJ1-2
ASSHSRQTETQY	TRBV18	TRBJ2-5
ASSLGTNTGNTIY	TRBV7-6	TRBJ1-3
ASSQDEGKTQY	TRBV4-1	TRBJ2-5
ASSVDIGNTIY	TRBV5-6	TRBJ1-3
ASKVGGTLEQY	TRBV2	TRBJ2-7
ASRTPLLGRAGDGELF	TRBV19	TRBJ2-2
ASSPGGSYEQY	TRBV5-1	TRBJ2-7
ASRDRDTSNYGYT	TRBV6-5	TRBJ1-2
ASSIYSRVGYT	TRBV5-4	TRBJ1-2